This T cell receptor (beta chain) was retrieved from a study of blood T cells in healthy people across ages. This clonotype has a handful of counts. Trimming cost V 1 base and J 8 bases, with 11 bases left between them. The CDR3 spans 14 residues. Germline-derived CDR1 and CDR2 are SGHTA and FQGNSA. A sample-barcoded 5' primer and a J-beta primer mix were used in a second PCR of about 7 to 11 cycles. From the 5' RACE reads, TCRdb called clonotypes with MiXCR, one entry per CDR3 protein. The sample has roughly 800,000 distinct CDR3 sequences, just under 25% seen once. The same specimen was also included in a second study, on T cells of mothers and their children. That paper adds: Per child, about 2.8 million TCR beta CDR3 reads were obtained, against over 8.5 million per mother.

Sequenced sample: blood. J is TRBJ1-4 and V is TRBV7-2; possible D gene TRBD1, 6 bases. The clonotype originates from a boy younger than 18 in good health. DNA of the CDR3: TGTGCCAGCAGCTTAGGGGGGCGCTTGGAAAAACTGTTTTTT. It yields the protein CASSLGGRLEKLFF.